The clone carrying this TCR beta chain came up once. Its antigen is not known. The data originate from a study of T cell responses to AZD1222 COVID-19 vaccine. Study observations and caveats: Across spike, vaccine-associated CD4 TCRs were found, dominant at 160-218 and 743-854.

V was shortened by 5 bases and J by 4 bases, with 14 bases between the two germline ends. The length of the CDR3 is 14 residues. From germline, CDR1 is SGHVS and CDR2 FQNEAQ. Measured with immunoSEQ multiplex PCR; TCRdb has only the in-frame clones, and not every one. The repertoire includes some 120,000 clones, about 85% of them detected once, and under 4.5% sits in the top ten. The sequence derives from an adult in good health. This chain joins TRBV7-8 and TRBJ2-5, with D possibly being TRBD1 (5 bases). The material was peripheral blood, obtained on day 0 of AZD1222 vaccination. CDR3 region: CASSQAQGPETQYF. The CDR3 DNA reads as TGTGCCAGCAGCCAGGCTCAGGGTCCAGAGACCCAGTACTTC.